This is a list of T cell receptor beta chains from one sample in a study of cytomegalovirus exposure and HLA in healthy donors. Libraries were prepared by immunoSEQ multiplex PCR; TCRdb keeps only in-frame clonotypes and omits some of them. The sample lists 200,000 to 250,000 clones, approximately 80% occurring once. Sequences were obtained from PBMCs. The receptors stem from a man aged 30 to 39 in good health and CMV-seronegative. CDR3s leave out the opening cysteine and the closing phenylalanine or tryptophan. The order of the fields is D gene, J gene, V gene, CDR3 protein. The D gene is left open where the match is weak.

d_gene: -
j_gene: TRBJ2-3
v_gene: TRBV28
CDR3aa: ASSLQGTQY

d_gene: TRBD2
j_gene: TRBJ2-3
v_gene: TRBV6-5
CDR3aa: AASRGVSTDTQY

d_gene: TRBD1
j_gene: TRBJ1-1
v_gene: TRBV6-1
CDR3aa: ASRGQPEAF

d_gene: TRBD1
j_gene: TRBJ1-2
v_gene: TRBV7-8
CDR3aa: ASSQEPGQLNYGYT

d_gene: TRBD1
j_gene: TRBJ2-3
v_gene: TRBV11-2
CDR3aa: ASSFGDRATDTQY

d_gene: -
j_gene: TRBJ2-2
v_gene: TRBV7-9
CDR3aa: ASPENTGELF

d_gene: -
j_gene: TRBJ2-5
v_gene: TRBV10-2
CDR3aa: ASSFFREETQY

d_gene: TRBD1
j_gene: TRBJ2-6
v_gene: TRBV27
CDR3aa: ASRPGQGFSGANVLT

d_gene: TRBD1
j_gene: TRBJ2-5
v_gene: TRBV4-3
CDR3aa: ASSLRQGAYETQY

d_gene: TRBD1
j_gene: TRBJ2-7
v_gene: TRBV7-2
CDR3aa: ASSLPRPGQGSEQY

d_gene: -
j_gene: TRBJ2-3
v_gene: TRBV4-2
CDR3aa: ASSQEAKPRTDTQY

d_gene: -
j_gene: TRBJ1-2
v_gene: TRBV9
CDR3aa: ASSQVRGGYT

d_gene: TRBD1
j_gene: TRBJ1-4
v_gene: TRBV5-1
CDR3aa: ASSLGRTGSIGTNEKLF

d_gene: TRBD1
j_gene: TRBJ2-5
v_gene: TRBV27
CDR3aa: ASSTITQGALRETQY

d_gene: -
j_gene: TRBJ1-3
v_gene: TRBV21-1
CDR3aa: ASSKARRGGNTIY

d_gene: TRBD1
j_gene: TRBJ1-4
v_gene: TRBV25-1
CDR3aa: ASSEYRTGNEKLF

d_gene: TRBD2
j_gene: TRBJ2-5
v_gene: TRBV7-2
CDR3aa: ASSSIAGGTGETQY

d_gene: TRBD2
j_gene: TRBJ2-3
v_gene: TRBV5-4
CDR3aa: ASSRTRGAGSDTQY

d_gene: -
j_gene: TRBJ2-1
v_gene: TRBV14
CDR3aa: ASRSRGTPYNEQF

d_gene: -
j_gene: TRBJ1-1
v_gene: TRBV5-1
CDR3aa: ASSPGTLRNTEAF

d_gene: -
j_gene: TRBJ2-5
v_gene: TRBV5-1
CDR3aa: ASTPAGRETQY

d_gene: TRBD1
j_gene: TRBJ2-6
v_gene: TRBV19
CDR3aa: ASSRDSSSGANVLT

d_gene: TRBD1
j_gene: TRBJ1-1
v_gene: TRBV5-6
CDR3aa: ASSAAQGMSWTEAF

d_gene: -
j_gene: TRBJ1-1
v_gene: TRBV5-6
CDR3aa: ASSYRGGTEAF

d_gene: -
j_gene: TRBJ2-7
v_gene: TRBV7-9
CDR3aa: ASSLTDSYEQY

d_gene: TRBD1
j_gene: TRBJ1-2
v_gene: TRBV6-6
CDR3aa: ASTDRADYGYT

d_gene: TRBD2
j_gene: TRBJ2-2
v_gene: TRBV7-3
CDR3aa: ASSLSGGFGSTGELF

d_gene: TRBD2
j_gene: TRBJ2-4
v_gene: TRBV27
CDR3aa: ASSSRGGAKNIQY

d_gene: -
j_gene: TRBJ1-5
v_gene: TRBV5-8
CDR3aa: ASSLRSGGIGAQH

d_gene: -
j_gene: TRBJ1-2
v_gene: TRBV5-8
CDR3aa: ASSLAGREGDGYT

d_gene: TRBD1
j_gene: TRBJ2-1
v_gene: TRBV18
CDR3aa: ASSLDRRNEQF

d_gene: TRBD1
j_gene: TRBJ2-7
v_gene: TRBV5-1
CDR3aa: ASSLGPRDRVTYEQY

d_gene: TRBD1
j_gene: TRBJ1-1
v_gene: TRBV5-1
CDR3aa: ASSVTGGVNTEAF

d_gene: -
j_gene: TRBJ2-3
v_gene: TRBV7-9
CDR3aa: ASSLAPLGPPY